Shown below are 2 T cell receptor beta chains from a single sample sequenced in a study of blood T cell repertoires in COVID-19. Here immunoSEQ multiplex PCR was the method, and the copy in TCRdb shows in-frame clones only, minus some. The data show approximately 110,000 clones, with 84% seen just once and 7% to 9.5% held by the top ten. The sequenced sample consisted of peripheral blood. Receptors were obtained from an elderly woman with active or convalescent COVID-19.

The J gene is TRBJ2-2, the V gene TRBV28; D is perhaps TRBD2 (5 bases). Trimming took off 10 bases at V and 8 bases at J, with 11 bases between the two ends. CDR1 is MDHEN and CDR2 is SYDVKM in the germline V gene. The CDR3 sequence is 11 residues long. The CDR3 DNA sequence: TGTGCCACCCGGGGTCTAGGGGAGCTGTTTTTT. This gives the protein CATRGLGELFF.

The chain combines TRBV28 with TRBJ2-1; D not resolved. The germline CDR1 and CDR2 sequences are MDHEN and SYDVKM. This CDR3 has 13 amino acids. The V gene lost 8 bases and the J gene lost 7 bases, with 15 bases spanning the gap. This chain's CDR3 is CASVSPFLNEQFF. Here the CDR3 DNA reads TGTGCCAGCGTATCCCCCTTTTTGAATGAGCAGTTCTTC.